This paragraph reports one T cell receptor (beta chain). Its antigen is unknown. A read error may account for a junction end that differs from germline. This record belongs to a study of T cell responses to AZD1222 COVID-19 vaccine (dated by TCRdb to the early 2020s). Describing the broader study: AZD1222 recipients given second doses at about 4 weeks or at about 12 weeks were pooled, since spike-specific TCR depth and breadth were not found to differ between the two schedules. Trial participants were enrolled by age into 18-55, 56-69 and 70-plus year subgroups, with roughly 160, 29 and 62 TCR-sequenced participants respectively. TCR sequencing covered some 240 trial participants: 200 to 220 given two doses of AZD1222 and approximately 25 given two doses of MenACWY control vaccine. Overall study outcomes, separate from this receptor: Participants were mostly white British, with more females than males. The authors suggested clonal diversity may have been underestimated. In the small 56-69-year group, the increase in depth fell short of significance, most likely because of low power. A significant rise in spike-specific TCR breadth and depth was observed after two AZD1222 doses relative to day 0 and relative to MenACWY recipients. Vaccine-associated CD4 TCRs spanned the whole spike protein, with dominant responses in regions 160-218 and 743-854. Reportedly, almost half of the unique spike-specific TCRs recognized epitopes lying outside the regions that are mutated in the B.1.351 and B.1.1.7 variants. No day 14 peak-response samples were available, so repertoires were characterized only after the peak T cell response. Conclusions about previously exposed vaccinees are limited, since just 5 or 6 AZD1222 recipients were seropositive for SARS-CoV-2 at baseline.

The CDR3 regions of human TCRbeta chains were analyzed by immunosequencing. Processing in the source paper ran as follows. Repertoire TCRs were checked for matches against a reference library of SARS-CoV-2-specific TCRs that had been generated using the MIRA antigen-specificity platform. Breadth meant the fraction of unique TCRs that were SARS-CoV-2-associated, whereas depth meant the fraction of total T cells that were SARS-CoV-2-associated. Each spike-specific TCR was assigned to its reactive spike region and to a CD4 or CD8 class using the MIRA data. Log10-transformed breadth and depth values were compared by one-way ANOVA with Sidak's multiple comparisons tests. TCRdb holds this immuneACCESS table with in-frame rearrangements only. Some clones are missing; in checked studies, unresolved V genes explain under half, and the rest has no known cause. That table gives V, J and clone size, and the DNA gave D and trimming. This sample has about 91,000 clones in its table, and 70% to 90% of those were observed once. Of the sample, about 19% is held by the ten largest clones.

What this sample's time point label stands for: baseline before first vaccination. Samples from vaccinated people were obtained from the UK trials COV001 and COV002, which included a single-blind randomized controlled phase 2/3 trial of AZD1222 (ChAdOx1 nCoV-19) in healthy adults. For TCRbeta chain sequencing, PBMC samples were collected from trial participants at day 0 and at day 28 after the second dose. Reading from cysteine to phenylalanine, the CDR3 counts 14 amino acids. Of all the DNA, just the CDR3 is kept, 42 bases in frame from base 1. CDR1 and CDR2 are read off the germline V gene as SGHAT and FQNNGV.

The TCR was taken from an adult in good health. The sample was peripheral blood, taken on day 0 of AZD1222 vaccination. The chain joins TRBV11-2 to TRBJ1-2; TRBD1 is possibly the D segment (5 matching bases). The CDR3 reads CASSSLQGNFGYTF. The bases read TGTGCCAGCAGCAGTCTTCAGGGAAACTTTGGCTACACCTTC.